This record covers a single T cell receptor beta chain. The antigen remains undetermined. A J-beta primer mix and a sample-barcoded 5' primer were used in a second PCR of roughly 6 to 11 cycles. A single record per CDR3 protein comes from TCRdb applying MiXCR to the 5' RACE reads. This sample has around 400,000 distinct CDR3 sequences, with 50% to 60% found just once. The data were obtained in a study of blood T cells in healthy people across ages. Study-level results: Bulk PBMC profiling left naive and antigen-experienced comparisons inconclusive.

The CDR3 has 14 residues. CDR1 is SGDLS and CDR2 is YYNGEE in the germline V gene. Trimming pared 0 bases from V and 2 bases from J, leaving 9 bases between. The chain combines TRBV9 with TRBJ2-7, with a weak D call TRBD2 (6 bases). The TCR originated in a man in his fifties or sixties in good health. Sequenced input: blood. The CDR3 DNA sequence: TGTGCCAGCAGCGTAGCGGAGGGGACCTACGAGCAGTACTTC. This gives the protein CASSVAEGTYEQYF.